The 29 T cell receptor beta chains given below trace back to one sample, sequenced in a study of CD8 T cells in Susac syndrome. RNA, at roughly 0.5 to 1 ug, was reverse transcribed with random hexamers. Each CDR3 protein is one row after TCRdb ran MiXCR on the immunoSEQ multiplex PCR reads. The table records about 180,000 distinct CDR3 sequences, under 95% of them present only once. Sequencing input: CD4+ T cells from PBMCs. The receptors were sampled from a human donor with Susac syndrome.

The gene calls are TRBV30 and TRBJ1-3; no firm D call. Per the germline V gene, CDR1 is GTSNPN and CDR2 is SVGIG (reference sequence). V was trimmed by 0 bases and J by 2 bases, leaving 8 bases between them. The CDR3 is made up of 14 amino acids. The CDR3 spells CAWSVLGTGNTIYF. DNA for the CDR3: TGTGCCTGGAGTGTACTTGGAACTGGAAACACCATATATTTT.

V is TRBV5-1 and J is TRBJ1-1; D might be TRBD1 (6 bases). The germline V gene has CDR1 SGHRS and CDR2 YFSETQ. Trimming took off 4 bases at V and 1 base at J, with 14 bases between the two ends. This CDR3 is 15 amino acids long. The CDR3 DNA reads TGCGCCAGCAGCCCCACAGGGCAGAGGAACACTGAAGCTTTCTTT. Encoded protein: CASSPTGQRNTEAFF.

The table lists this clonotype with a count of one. The CDR3 DNA reads TGTGCCAGCAGCATGAGCGGGGGGACTAATGAGCAGTTCTTC. As protein: CASSMSGGTNEQFF. The rearrangement joins TRBV5-6 to TRBJ2-1, with 9 bases fitting TRBD2. CDR1 is SGHDT and CDR2 is YYEEEE in the germline V gene. This CDR3 comprises 14 residues. V was clipped by 4 bases and J by 7 bases; unmatched bases: 6.

CDR3 region: CSVERPAGTGNYEQYF. The CDR3 DNA sequence: TGCAGCGTCGAAAGACCAGCCGGGACAGGGAACTACGAGCAGTACTTC. This chain joins TRBV29-1 and TRBJ2-7, with TRBD1 identical over 9 bases. Germline V gives CDR1 SQVTM, CDR2 ANQGSEA. After removal of 6 bases from V and 3 bases from J, the junction contained 15 bases not matched to a gene. CDR3 length: 16 residues.

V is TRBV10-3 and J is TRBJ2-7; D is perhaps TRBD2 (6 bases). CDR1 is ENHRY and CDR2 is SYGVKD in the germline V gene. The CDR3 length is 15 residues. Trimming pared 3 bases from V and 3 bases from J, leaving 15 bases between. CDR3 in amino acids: CAISEIGGVGYEQYF. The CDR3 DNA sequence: TGTGCCATCAGTGAAATCGGAGGGGTCGGCTACGAGCAGTACTTC.

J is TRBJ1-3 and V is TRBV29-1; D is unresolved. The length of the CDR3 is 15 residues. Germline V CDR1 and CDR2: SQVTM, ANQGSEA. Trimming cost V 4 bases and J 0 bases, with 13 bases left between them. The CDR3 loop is CSVAGWRDSGNTIYF. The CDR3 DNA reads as TGCAGCGTTGCGGGGTGGAGGGACTCTGGAAACACCATATATTTT.

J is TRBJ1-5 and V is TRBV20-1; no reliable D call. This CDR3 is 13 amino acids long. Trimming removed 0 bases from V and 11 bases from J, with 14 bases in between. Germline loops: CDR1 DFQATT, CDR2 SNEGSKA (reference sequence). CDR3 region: CSAREGGYGAQHF. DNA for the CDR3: TGCAGTGCTAGAGAGGGTGGATACGGGGCCCAGCATTTT.

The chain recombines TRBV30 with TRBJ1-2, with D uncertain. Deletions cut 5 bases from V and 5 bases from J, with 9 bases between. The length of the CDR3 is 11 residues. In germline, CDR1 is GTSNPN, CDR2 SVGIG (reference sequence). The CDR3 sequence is CAWGTNYGYTF. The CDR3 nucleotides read TGTGCCTGGGGAACCAATTATGGCTACACCTTC.

This CDR3 reads CASSPRSQRWTQYF. The DNA for the CDR3 is TGTGCCAGCAGCCCCCGATCCCAACGATGGACCCAGTACTTC. The rearrangement links TRBV9 to TRBJ2-5; D remains ambiguous. This CDR3 region has 14 residues. CDR1 is SGDLS and CDR2 is YYNGEE in the germline V gene. V dropped 4 bases and J dropped 7 bases, with 17 bases sitting between them.

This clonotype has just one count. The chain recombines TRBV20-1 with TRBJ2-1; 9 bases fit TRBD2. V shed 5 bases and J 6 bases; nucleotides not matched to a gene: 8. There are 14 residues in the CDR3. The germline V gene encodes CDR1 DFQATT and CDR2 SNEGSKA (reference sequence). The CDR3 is CSAQAASGANEQFF. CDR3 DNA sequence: TGCAGTGCTCAGGCGGCTAGCGGGGCCAATGAGCAGTTCTTC.

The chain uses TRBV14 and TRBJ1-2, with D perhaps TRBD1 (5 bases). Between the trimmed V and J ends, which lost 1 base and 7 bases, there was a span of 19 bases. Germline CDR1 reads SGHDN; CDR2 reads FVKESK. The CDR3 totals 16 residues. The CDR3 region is CASSQGLGTMLSGYTF. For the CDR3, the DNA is TGTGCCAGCAGCCAAGGGCTCGGGACGATGCTTAGTGGCTACACCTTC.

CDR3 residues: CASSPGQRGDTQYF. The CDR3, as DNA: TGTGCCAGCTCGCCGGGACAGCGAGGGGATACGCAGTATTTT. The rearrangement joins TRBV18 to TRBJ2-3; 7 bases align to TRBD1. The ends lost 6 bases at V and 6 bases at J; junction bases unmatched: 9. CDR3 length: 14 amino acids. Germline lookup yields CDR1 KGHSH and CDR2 LQKENI.

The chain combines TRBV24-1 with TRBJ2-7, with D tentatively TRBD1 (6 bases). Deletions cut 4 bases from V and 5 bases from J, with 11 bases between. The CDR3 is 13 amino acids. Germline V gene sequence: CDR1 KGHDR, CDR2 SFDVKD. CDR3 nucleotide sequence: TGTGCCACCAGTGACACTAACAGGGACGAGCAGTACTTC. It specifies CATSDTNRDEQYF.

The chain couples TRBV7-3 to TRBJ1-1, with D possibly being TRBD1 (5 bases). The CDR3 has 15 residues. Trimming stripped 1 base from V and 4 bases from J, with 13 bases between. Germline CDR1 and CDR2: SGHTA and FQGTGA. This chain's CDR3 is CASSLMGGGSTEAFF. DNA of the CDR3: TGTGCCAGCAGCTTAATGGGGGGAGGTAGCACTGAAGCTTTCTTT.

DNA of the CDR3: TGTGCCAGCAGCTCGACAGGGAGGGGAGGCAATCAGCCCCAGCATTTT. It translates to CASSSTGRGGNQPQHF. The gene calls are TRBV5-4 and TRBJ1-5; 7 bases are a match to TRBD1. This CDR3 is built from 16 residues. V was pared by 3 bases and J by 2 bases, with 8 bases of the junction left unmatched. Germline V gene sequence: CDR1 SGHNT, CDR2 YYREEE (reference sequence).

The CDR3 sequence: CAISKRGENEQFF. The CDR3 DNA reads as TGTGCCATCAGCAAGCGGGGGGAAAATGAGCAGTTCTTC. The chain has TRBV10-3 and TRBJ2-1; the match to TRBD2 covers 9 bases. In germline, CDR1 is ENHRY, CDR2 SYGVKD. This CDR3 contains 13 residues. J gave up 7 bases and V 6 bases, and 4 bases lay outside the gene matches.

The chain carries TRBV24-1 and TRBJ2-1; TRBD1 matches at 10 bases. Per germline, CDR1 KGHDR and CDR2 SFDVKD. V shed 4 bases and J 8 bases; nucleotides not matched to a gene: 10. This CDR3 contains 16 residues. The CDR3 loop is CATSEGPGQGSYEQFF. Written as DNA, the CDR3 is TGTGCCACCAGTGAGGGGCCGGGACAGGGGAGCTATGAGCAGTTCTTC.

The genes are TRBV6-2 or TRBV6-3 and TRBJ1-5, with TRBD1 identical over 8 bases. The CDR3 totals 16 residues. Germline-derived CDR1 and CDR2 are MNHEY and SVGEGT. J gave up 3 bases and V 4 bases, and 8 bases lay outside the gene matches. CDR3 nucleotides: TGTGCCAGCAGTTCGATGAGGACAGGGATCAATCAGCCCCAGCATTTT. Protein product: CASSSMRTGINQPQHF.

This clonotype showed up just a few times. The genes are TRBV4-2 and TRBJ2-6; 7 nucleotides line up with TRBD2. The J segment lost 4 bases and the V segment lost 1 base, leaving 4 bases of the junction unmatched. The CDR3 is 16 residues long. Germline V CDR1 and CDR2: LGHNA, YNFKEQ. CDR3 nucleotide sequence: TGTGCCAGCAGCCAAGTACTAGCGACGGGGGCCAACGTCCTGACTTTC. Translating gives CASSQVLATGANVLTF.

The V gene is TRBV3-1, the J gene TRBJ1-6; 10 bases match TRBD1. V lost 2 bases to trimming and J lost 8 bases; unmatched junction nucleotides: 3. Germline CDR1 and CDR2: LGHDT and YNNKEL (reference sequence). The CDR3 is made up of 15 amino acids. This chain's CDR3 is CASSQRQGAYSPLHF. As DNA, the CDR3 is TGTGCCAGCAGCCAAAGACAGGGGGCTTATTCACCCCTCCACTTT.

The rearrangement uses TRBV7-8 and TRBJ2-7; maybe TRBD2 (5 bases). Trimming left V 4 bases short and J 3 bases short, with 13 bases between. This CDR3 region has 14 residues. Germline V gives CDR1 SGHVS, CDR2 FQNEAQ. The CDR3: CASSSGGTGYEQYF. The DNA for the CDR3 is TGTGCCAGCAGCTCCGGAGGCACCGGCTACGAGCAGTACTTC.

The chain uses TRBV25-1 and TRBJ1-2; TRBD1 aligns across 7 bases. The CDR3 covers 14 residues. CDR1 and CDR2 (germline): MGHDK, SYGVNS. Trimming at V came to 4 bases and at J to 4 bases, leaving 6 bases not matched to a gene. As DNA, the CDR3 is TGTGCCAGCAGTGGGACAGGTCCTCCCTATGGCTACACCTTC. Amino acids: CASSGTGPPYGYTF.

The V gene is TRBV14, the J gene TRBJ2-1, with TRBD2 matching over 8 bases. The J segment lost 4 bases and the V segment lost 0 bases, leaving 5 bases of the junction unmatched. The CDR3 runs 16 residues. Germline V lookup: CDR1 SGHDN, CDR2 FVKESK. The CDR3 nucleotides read TGTGCCAGCAGCCAAGAAGGTAGCGGGGCATACAATGAGCAGTTCTTC. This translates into CASSQEGSGAYNEQFF.

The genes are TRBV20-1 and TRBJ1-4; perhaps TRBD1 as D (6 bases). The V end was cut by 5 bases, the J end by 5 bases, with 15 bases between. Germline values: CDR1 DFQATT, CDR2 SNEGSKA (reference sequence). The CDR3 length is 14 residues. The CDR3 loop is CSAPVGGANEKLFF. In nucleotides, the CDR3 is TGCAGTGCTCCCGTGGGGGGGGCAAATGAAAAACTGTTTTTT.

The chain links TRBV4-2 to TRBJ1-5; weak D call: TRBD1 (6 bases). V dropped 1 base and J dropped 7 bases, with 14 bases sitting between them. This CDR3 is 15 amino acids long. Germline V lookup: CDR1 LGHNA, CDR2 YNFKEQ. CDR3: CASSQVGEGGQPQHF. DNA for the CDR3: TGTGCCAGCAGCCAAGTGGGGGAAGGGGGGCAGCCCCAGCATTTT.

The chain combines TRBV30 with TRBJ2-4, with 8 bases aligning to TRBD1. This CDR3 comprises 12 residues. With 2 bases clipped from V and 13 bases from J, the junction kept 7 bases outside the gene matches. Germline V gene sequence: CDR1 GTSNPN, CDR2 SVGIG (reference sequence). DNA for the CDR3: TGTGCCTGGAGTCCACTCGGACAGGGACAGTACTTC. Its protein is CAWSPLGQGQYF.

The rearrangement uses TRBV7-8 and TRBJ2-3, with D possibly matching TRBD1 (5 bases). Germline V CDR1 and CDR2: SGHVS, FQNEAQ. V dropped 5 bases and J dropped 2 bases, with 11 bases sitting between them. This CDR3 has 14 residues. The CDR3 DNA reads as TGTGCCAGCAGCCCTAGACAGTACACAGATACGCAGTATTTT. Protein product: CASSPRQYTDTQYF.

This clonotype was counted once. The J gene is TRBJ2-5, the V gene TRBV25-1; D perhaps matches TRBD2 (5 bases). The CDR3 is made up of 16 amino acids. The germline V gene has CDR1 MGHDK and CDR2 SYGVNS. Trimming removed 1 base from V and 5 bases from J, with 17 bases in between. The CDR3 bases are TGTGCCAGCAGTGAATTAGGAGGTGGAGGTGTTGAGACCCAGTACTTC. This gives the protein CASSELGGGGVETQYF.

The CDR3 is CASSADRVSTEAFF. CDR3 bases: TGTGCCAGCAGCGCCGACAGGGTGTCCACTGAAGCTTTCTTT. The chain is built from TRBV5-4 and TRBJ1-1, with 7 bases that match TRBD1. CDR3 size: 14 residues. CDR1 is SGHNT, CDR2 YYREEE, per germline (reference sequence). V gave up 4 bases and J gave up 4 bases; unmatched junction bases: 7.